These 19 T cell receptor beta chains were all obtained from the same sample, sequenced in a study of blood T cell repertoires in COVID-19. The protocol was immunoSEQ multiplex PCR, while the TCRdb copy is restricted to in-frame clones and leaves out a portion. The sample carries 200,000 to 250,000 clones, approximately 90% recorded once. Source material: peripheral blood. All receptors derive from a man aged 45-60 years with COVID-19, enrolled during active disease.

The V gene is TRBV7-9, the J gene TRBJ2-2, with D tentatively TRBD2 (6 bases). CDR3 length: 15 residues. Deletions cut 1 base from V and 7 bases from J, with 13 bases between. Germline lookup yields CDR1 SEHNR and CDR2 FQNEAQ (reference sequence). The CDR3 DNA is TGTGCCAGCAGCTTAGGCGGAGGGGAGATCGGGGAGCTGTTTTTT. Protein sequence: CASSLGGGEIGELFF.

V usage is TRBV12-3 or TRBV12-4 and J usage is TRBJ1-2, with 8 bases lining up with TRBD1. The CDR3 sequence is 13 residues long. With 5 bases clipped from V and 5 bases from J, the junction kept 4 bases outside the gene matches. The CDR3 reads CASSQGQGYGYTF. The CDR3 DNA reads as TGTGCCAGCAGTCAAGGACAGGGTTATGGCTACACCTTC.

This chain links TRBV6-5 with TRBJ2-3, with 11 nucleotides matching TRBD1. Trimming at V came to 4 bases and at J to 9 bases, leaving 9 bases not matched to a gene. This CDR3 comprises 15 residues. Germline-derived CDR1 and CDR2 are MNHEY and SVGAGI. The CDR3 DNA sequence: TGTGCCAGCAGTTCCAGCAGCGGGACAGGGGGGACGCAGTATTTT. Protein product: CASSSSSGTGGTQYF.

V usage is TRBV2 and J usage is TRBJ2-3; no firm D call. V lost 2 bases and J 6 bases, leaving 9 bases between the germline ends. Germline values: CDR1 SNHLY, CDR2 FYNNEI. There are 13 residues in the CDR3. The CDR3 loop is CASSEMMADTQYF. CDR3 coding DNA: TGTGCCAGCAGTGAAATGATGGCCGATACGCAGTATTTT.

CDR3 loop: CARSPPRRRVKLAGGSADPYEQYF. DNA for the CDR3: TGTGCCAGAAGCCCCCCGCGTCGCAGGGTAAAACTAGCGGGAGGCTCAGCTGACCCCTACGAGCAGTACTTC. The V gene is TRBV5-3, the J gene TRBJ2-7, with 12 nucleotides matching TRBD2. TRBV5-3 is an ORF, with its function uncertain. J lost 2 bases, V lost 4 bases, and 31 bases had no gene match. CDR3 length equals 24 residues.

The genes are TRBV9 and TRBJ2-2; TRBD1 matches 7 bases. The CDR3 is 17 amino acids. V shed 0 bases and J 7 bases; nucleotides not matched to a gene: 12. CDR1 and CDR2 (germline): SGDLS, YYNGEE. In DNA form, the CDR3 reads TGTGCCAGCAGCGTAGCTTCAGGAGGACAGGCCGGCGGGGAGCTGTTTTTT. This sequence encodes CASSVASGGQAGGELFF.

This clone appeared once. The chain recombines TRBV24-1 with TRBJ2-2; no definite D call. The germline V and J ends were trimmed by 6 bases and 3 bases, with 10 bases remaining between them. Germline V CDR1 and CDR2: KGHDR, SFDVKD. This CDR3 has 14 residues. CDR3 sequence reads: CATSSTRYTGELFF. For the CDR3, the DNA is TGTGCCACCAGTTCGACACGCTACACCGGGGAGCTGTTTTTT.

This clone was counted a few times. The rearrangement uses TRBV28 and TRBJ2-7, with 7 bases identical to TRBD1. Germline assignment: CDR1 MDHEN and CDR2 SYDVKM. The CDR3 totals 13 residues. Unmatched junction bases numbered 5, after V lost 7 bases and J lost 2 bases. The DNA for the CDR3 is TGTGCCAGCAATACAGGGGTTCCCTACGAGCAGTACTTC. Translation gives CASNTGVPYEQYF.

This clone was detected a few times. CDR3 nucleotides: TGTGCCAGCAGTGGCCGGGGGGGCCTCGGGACTAGGTTTGGTGAGCAGTTCTTC. It yields the protein CASSGRGGLGTRFGEQFF. J is TRBJ2-1 and V is TRBV7-9; 8 bases line up with TRBD2. Trimming removed 6 bases from V and 9 bases from J; junction bases left unmatched: 22. The CDR3 is made up of 18 amino acids. Per the germline V gene, CDR1 is SEHNR and CDR2 is FQNEAQ (reference sequence).

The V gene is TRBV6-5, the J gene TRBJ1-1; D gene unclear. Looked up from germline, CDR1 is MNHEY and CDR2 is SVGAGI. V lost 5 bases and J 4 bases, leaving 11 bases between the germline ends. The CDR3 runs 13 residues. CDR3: CASSPLAGTEAFF. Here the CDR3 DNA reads TGTGCCAGCAGTCCCCTGGCGGGCACTGAAGCTTTCTTT.

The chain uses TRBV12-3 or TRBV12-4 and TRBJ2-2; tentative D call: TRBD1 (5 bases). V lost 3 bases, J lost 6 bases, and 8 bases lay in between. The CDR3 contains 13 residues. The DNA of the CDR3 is TGTGCCAGCAGTTTTGGGGCAGCCGGGGAGCTGTTTTTT. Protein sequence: CASSFGAAGELFF.

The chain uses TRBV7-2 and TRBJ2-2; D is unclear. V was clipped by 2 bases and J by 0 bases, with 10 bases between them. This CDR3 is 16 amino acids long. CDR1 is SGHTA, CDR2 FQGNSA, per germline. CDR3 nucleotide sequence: TGTGCCAGCAGCTTAATGGCGGCAGCGAACACCGGGGAGCTGTTTTTT. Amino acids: CASSLMAAANTGELFF.

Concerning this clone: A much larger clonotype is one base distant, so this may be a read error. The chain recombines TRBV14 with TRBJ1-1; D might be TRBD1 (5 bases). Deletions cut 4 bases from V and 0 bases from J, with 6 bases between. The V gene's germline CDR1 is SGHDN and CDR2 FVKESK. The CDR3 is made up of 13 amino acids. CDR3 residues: CASSPTVNTEAFF. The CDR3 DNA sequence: TGTGCCAGCAGCCCGACAGTGAACACTGAAGCTTTCTTT.

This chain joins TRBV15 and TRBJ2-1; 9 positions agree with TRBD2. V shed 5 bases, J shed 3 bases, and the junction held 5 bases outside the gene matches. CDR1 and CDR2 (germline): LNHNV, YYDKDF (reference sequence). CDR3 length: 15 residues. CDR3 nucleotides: TGTGCCACCAGCCGTCCACTAGCGGGCTACAATGAGCAGTTCTTC. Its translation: CATSRPLAGYNEQFF.

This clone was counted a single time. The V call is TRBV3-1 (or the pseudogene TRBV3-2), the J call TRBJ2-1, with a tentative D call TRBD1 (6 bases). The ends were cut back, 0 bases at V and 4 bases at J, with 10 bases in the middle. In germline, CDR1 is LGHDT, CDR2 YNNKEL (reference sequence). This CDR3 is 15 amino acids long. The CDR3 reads CASSQDRGSYNEQFF. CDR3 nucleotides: TGTGCCAGCAGCCAAGACAGGGGATCGTACAATGAGCAGTTCTTC.

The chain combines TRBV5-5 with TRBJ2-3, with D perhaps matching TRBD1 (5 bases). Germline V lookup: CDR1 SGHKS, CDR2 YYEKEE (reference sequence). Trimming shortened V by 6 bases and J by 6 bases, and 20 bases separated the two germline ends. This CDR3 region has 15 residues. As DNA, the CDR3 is TGTGCCAGCACCCCCATGGGCAGGGCAACGGATACGCAGTATTTT. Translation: CASTPMGRATDTQYF.

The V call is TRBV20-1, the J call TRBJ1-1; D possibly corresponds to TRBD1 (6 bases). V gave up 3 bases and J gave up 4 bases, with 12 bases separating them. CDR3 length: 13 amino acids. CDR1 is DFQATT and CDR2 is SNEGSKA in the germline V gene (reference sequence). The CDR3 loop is CSASGGGSTEAFF. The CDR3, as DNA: TGCAGTGCTAGTGGCGGGGGCAGCACTGAAGCTTTCTTT.

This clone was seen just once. The CDR3, as DNA: TGTGCCAGCAGCCCTCCCCCGGACACCGGGGAGCTGTTTTTT. Translating gives CASSPPPDTGELFF. This chain joins TRBV9 and TRBJ2-2; D not resolved. The ends were cut back, 4 bases at V and 3 bases at J, with 10 bases in the middle. The germline gives CDR1 SGDLS, CDR2 YYNGEE. The CDR3 is 14 residues long.

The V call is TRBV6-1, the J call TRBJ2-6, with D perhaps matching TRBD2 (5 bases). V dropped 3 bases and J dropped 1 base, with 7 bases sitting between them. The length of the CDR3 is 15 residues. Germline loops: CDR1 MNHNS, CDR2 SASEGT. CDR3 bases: TGTGCCAGCAGTGACGGGGAATCTGGGGCCAACGTCCTGACTTTC. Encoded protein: CASSDGESGANVLTF.